A selection of T cell receptor beta chains follows, all from one sample in a study of blood T cell repertoires in COVID-19. Libraries were prepared by immunoSEQ multiplex PCR; TCRdb keeps only in-frame clonotypes and omits some of them. The repertoire consists of around 130,000 clones, with 90% occurring once and the leading ten covering roughly 4.5%. Source material: peripheral blood. Receptors originate from a man between 60 and 70 years old with COVID-19, enrolled during active disease. The CDR3 runs from the conserved cysteine through the conserved F or W. A D gene is named only where the DNA matches it firmly. Clone sizes are given selectively: once, few, many, or a class where the clone is expanded.

V gene,clone size,J gene,D gene,CDR3 protein,CDR3 DNA
TRBV7-2,.,TRBJ1-2,TRBD1,CASSLVQGEYGYTF,TGTGCCAGCAGCTTAGTACAGGGGGAGTATGGCTACACCTTC
TRBV3-1/TRBV3-2,.,TRBJ2-3,TRBD2,CASSQLLAAVTDTQYF,TGTGCCAGCAGCCAGCTACTAGCGGCCGTCACAGATACGCAGTATTTT
TRBV5-1,few,TRBJ2-2,TRBD1,CASSLGTEFTGELFF,TGCGCCAGCAGCTTAGGGACAGAGTTCACCGGGGAGCTGTTTTTT
TRBV7-8,.,TRBJ1-6,.,CASSLASGDSPLHF,TGTGCCAGCAGCTTAGCATCCGGGGATTCACCCCTCCACTTT
TRBV6-6,.,TRBJ1-6,TRBD1,CASSPRYLTGGAGRQPLHF,TGTGCCAGCAGTCCCCGCTATTTGACAGGGGGCGCCGGAAGACAACCCCTCCACTTT
TRBV20-1,.,TRBJ2-7,.,CSAPQDYEQYF,TGCAGTGCGCCACAGGACTACGAGCAGTACTTC
TRBV2,once,TRBJ2-3,.,CASSEETTSDTQYF,TGTGCCAGCAGTGAAGAGACAACTTCAGATACGCAGTATTTT
TRBV6-5,once,TRBJ2-2,TRBD2,CASSYSASGSTGELFF,TGTGCCAGCAGTTATAGTGCTAGCGGGTCTACCGGGGAGCTGTTTTTT
TRBV7-9,.,TRBJ2-7,TRBD2,CASSQRAGGGSSYEQYF,TGTGCCAGCAGCCAGCGGGCGGGAGGGGGTAGTTCCTACGAGCAGTACTTC
TRBV4-3,.,TRBJ2-2,TRBD2,CASSQDRGLAGGPGELFF,TGCGCCAGCAGCCAAGATCGGGGACTAGCGGGAGGACCCGGGGAGCTGTTTTTT
TRBV11-2,.,TRBJ1-1,.,CASSLDRDTEAFF,TGTGCCAGCAGCTTAGATCGGGACACTGAAGCTTTCTTT
TRBV5-3,.,TRBJ2-7,TRBD2,CARSLGLSGLYYEQYF,TGTGCCAGAAGCTTGGGGCTTAGCGGGCTATACTACGAGCAGTACTTC
TRBV4-1,.,TRBJ1-4,.,CASSHAPGLFNEKLFF,TGCGCCAGCAGCCATGCACCGGGACTCTTTAATGAAAAACTGTTTTTT
TRBV4-2,few,TRBJ1-2,TRBD1,CASSLPGTAYGYTF,TGTGCCAGCAGCCTCCCGGGGACAGCCTATGGCTACACCTTC
TRBV5-6,.,TRBJ2-3,TRBD2,CASTLAGVQPDTQYF,TGTGCCAGCACCTTAGCGGGAGTCCAACCGGATACGCAGTATTTT
TRBV10-1,.,TRBJ1-5,.,CASSGTVGQPQHF,TGCGCCAGCAGTGGAACGGTCGGTCAGCCCCAGCATTTT
TRBV7-3,.,TRBJ2-2,TRBD1,CASSSTGAGELFF,TGTGCCAGCAGCTCGACAGGGGCCGGGGAGCTGTTTTTT
TRBV11-3,.,TRBJ2-1,.,CASSFGLSSYNEQFF,TGTGCCAGCAGCTTCGGACTTAGCTCCTACAATGAGCAGTTCTTC
TRBV7-3,few,TRBJ1-5,TRBD1,CASSLKVGGTGKSNQPQHF,TGTGCCAGCAGCTTAAAGGTAGGTGGGACAGGTAAGAGCAATCAGCCCCAGCATTTT
TRBV27,.,TRBJ1-2,TRBD1,CASSHLGQEVGYTF,TGTGCCAGCAGTCACTTGGGACAGGAGGTGGGCTACACCTTC
TRBV4-1,many,TRBJ2-3,TRBD1,CASSQGDSTGGGGDTQYF,TGCGCCAGCAGCCAAGGGGACTCCACAGGGGGCGGCGGAGATACGCAGTATTTT
TRBV29-1,.,TRBJ1-3,.,CSVEDQISGNTIYF,TGCAGCGTTGAAGACCAGATCTCTGGAAACACCATATATTTT
TRBV10-2,few,TRBJ2-2,TRBD2,CASTPGLAEDTGELFF,TGCGCCAGCACCCCGGGACTAGCGGAGGACACCGGGGAGCTGTTTTTT
TRBV24-1,.,TRBJ1-1,TRBD1,CATSDSRQGASTEAFF,TGTGCCACCAGTGATTCAAGACAGGGGGCGAGTACTGAAGCTTTCTTT
TRBV4-1,.,TRBJ1-1,.,CASSQHNGGTEAFF,TGCGCCAGCAGCCAACACAACGGGGGCACTGAAGCTTTCTTT
TRBV2,.,TRBJ2-2,TRBD2,CASSRGGSQNTGELFF,TGTGCCAGCTCCCGCGGCGGGAGTCAAAACACCGGGGAGCTGTTTTTT
TRBV4-1,.,TRBJ2-1,TRBD1,CASSLARWGQGFNEQFF,TGCGCCAGCAGCTTAGCCCGCTGGGGACAGGGATTTAATGAGCAGTTCTTC
TRBV5-1,.,TRBJ1-1,.,CASSLVGGKNTEAFF,TGCGCCAGCAGCTTGGTGGGGGGAAAGAACACTGAAGCTTTCTTT
TRBV24-1,.,TRBJ2-1,TRBD2,CATDGGGASYNEQFF,TGTGCCACCGATGGCGGGGGGGCATCCTACAATGAGCAGTTCTTC
TRBV6-2/TRBV6-3,.,TRBJ1-5,.,CASSSWASNQPQHF,TGTGCCAGCAGTTCCTGGGCTAGCAATCAGCCCCAGCATTTT
TRBV2,.,TRBJ2-7,TRBD1,CASTRQGSEQYF,TGTGCCAGCACGCGACAGGGAAGCGAGCAGTACTTC
TRBV5-5,.,TRBJ1-6,TRBD1,CASRRGQGASSYNSPLHF,TGTGCCAGCAGAAGAGGACAGGGGGCCAGTTCCTATAATTCACCCCTCCACTTT
TRBV11-3,few,TRBJ1-2,TRBD1,CASSPGGARYGYTF,TGTGCCAGCAGCCCAGGGGGCGCGAGGTATGGCTACACCTTC
TRBV9,.,TRBJ1-5,.,CASSVSRDSNQPQHF,TGTGCCAGCAGCGTATCAAGAGATAGCAATCAGCCCCAGCATTTT
TRBV18,.,TRBJ2-3,.,CASSLGSSGVTDTQYF,TGTGCCAGCTCCCTCGGGAGTAGCGGCGTCACAGATACGCAGTATTTT
TRBV6-5,once,TRBJ1-6,.,CASSSILNSPLHF,TGTGCCAGCAGTTCTATCCTGAATTCACCCCTCCACTTT
TRBV9,.,TRBJ2-3,TRBD2,CASSVTSGFRTDTQYF,TGTGCCAGCAGCGTCACTAGCGGTTTCCGCACAGATACGCAGTATTTT
TRBV5-1,.,TRBJ1-2,.,CASSEPVGGNYGYTF,TGCGCCAGCAGCGAACCCGTGGGGGGGAACTATGGCTACACCTTC
TRBV7-8,.,TRBJ1-5,.,CASSTRTGNQPQHF,TGTGCCAGCAGCACCCGGACAGGCAATCAGCCCCAGCATTTT
TRBV19,.,TRBJ1-5,.,CASSIGRVKAVNQPQHF,TGTGCCAGTAGTATAGGCAGGGTCAAAGCTGTAAATCAGCCCCAGCATTTT
TRBV11-3,.,TRBJ2-7,TRBD1,CASARDRDNEQYF,TGTGCCAGCGCCCGCGACAGGGACAACGAGCAGTACTTC
TRBV9,.,TRBJ1-2,TRBD1,CASSVGGTGENYGYTF,TGTGCCAGCAGCGTAGGAGGGACAGGGGAAAACTATGGCTACACCTTC